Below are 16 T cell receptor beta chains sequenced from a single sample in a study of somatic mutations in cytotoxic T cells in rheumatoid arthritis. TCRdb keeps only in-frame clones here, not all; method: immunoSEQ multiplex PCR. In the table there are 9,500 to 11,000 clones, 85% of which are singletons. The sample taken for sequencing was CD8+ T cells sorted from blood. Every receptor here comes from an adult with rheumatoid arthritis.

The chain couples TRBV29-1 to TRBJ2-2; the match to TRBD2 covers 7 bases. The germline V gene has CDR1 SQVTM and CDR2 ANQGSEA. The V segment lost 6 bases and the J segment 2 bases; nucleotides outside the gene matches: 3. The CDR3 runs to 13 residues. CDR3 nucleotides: TGCAGCGTCGGGACTACTAACACCGGGGAGCTGTTTTTT. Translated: CSVGTTNTGELFF.

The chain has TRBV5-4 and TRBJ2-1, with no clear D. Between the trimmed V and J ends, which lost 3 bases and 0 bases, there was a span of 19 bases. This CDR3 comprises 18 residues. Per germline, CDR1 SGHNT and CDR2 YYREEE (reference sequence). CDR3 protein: CASSSWFSDTSSYNEQFF. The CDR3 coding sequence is TGTGCCAGCAGCTCATGGTTCTCCGATACGAGCTCCTACAATGAGCAGTTCTTC.

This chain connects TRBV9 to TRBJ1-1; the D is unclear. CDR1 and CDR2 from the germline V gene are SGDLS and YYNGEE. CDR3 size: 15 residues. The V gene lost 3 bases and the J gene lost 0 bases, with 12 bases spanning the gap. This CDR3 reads CASSAGGRMNTEAFF. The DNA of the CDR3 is TGTGCCAGCAGCGCCGGAGGACGCATGAACACTGAAGCTTTCTTT.

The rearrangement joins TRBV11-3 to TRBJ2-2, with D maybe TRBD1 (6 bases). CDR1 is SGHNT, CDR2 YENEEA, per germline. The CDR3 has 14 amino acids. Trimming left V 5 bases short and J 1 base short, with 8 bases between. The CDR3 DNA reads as TGTGCCAGCAGCCCGGGACAGAACACCGGGGAGCTGTTTTTT. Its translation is CASSPGQNTGELFF.

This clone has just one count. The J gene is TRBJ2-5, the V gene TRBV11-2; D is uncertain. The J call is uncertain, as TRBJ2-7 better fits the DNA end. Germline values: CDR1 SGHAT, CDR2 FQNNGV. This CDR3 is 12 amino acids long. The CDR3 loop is CASSLEPYEQYF. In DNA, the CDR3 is TGTGCCAGCAGCTTAGAGCCCTACGAGCAGTACTTC.

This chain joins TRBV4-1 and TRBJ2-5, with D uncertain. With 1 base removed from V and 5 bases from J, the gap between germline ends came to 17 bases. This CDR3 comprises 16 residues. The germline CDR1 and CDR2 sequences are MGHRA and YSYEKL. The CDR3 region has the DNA TGCGCCAGCAGCCAAGTCTCGGCTATAGCAGAGGAGACCCAGTACTTC. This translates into CASSQVSAIAEETQYF.

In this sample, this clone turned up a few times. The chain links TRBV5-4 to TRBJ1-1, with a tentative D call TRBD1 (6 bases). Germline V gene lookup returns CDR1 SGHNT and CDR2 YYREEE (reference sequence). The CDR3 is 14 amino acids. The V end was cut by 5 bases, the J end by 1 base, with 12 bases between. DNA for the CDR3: TGTGCCAGCAGATCAAAGGGGGGGAACACTGAAGCTTTCTTT. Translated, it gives CASRSKGGNTEAFF.

CDR3 sequence: CASSPGQDYEQYF. As DNA, the CDR3 is TGTGCCAGCAGCCCGGGACAGGATTACGAGCAGTACTTC. The chain links TRBV11-2 to TRBJ2-7, with TRBD1 matching over 8 bases. CDR1 and CDR2 from the germline V gene are SGHAT and FQNNGV. There are 13 residues in the CDR3. The ends lost 5 bases at V and 4 bases at J; junction bases unmatched: 4.

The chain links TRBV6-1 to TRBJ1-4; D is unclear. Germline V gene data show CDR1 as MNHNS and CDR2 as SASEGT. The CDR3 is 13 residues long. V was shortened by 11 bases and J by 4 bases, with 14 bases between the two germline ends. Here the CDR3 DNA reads TGTGCCGCCCACGAGGATTATAATGAAAAACTGTTTTTT. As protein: CAAHEDYNEKLFF.

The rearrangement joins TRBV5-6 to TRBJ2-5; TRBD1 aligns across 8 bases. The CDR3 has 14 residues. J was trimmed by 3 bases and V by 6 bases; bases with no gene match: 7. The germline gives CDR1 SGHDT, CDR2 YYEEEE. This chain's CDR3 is CASTSLTGEETQYF. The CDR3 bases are TGTGCCAGCACTTCCCTGACAGGGGAAGAGACCCAGTACTTC.

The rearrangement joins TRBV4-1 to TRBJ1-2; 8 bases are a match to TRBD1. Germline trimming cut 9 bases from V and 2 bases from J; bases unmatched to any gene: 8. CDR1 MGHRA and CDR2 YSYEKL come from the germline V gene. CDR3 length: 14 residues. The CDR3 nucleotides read TGCGCCAGTAATACAGGGGGACTAAACTATGGCTACACCTTC. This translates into CASNTGGLNYGYTF.

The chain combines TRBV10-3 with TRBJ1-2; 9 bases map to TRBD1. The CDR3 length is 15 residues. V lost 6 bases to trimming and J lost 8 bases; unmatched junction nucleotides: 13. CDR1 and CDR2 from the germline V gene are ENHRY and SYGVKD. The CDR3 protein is CAIRGDRASPLGYTF. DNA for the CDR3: TGTGCCATCAGGGGGGACAGGGCATCTCCTCTCGGCTACACCTTC.

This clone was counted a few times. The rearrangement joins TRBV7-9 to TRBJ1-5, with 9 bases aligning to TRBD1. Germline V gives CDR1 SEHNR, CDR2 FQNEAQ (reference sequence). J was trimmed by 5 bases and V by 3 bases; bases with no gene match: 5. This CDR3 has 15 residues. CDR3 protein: CASSLGQGIDQPQHF. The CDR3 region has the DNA TGTGCCAGCAGCTTGGGACAGGGTATCGATCAGCCCCAGCATTTT.

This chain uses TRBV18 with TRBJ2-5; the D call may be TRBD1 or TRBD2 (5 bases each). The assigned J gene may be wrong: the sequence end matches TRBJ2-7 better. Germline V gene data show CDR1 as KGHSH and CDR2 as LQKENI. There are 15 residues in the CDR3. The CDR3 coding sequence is TGTGCCAGCTCACCAGAGGGACGGGACCCCTACGAGCAGTACTTC. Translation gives CASSPEGRDPYEQYF.

Here the CDR3 reads CASSEDSYLAKNIQYF. CDR3 DNA: TGTGCCAGCAGTGAAGACAGCTACCTAGCCAAAAACATTCAGTACTTC. V is TRBV27 and J is TRBJ2-4; tentatively, D is TRBD1 (5 bases). This CDR3 comprises 16 residues. CDR1 and CDR2 (germline): MNHEY, SMNVEV (reference sequence). The V gene lost 5 bases and the J gene lost 0 bases, with 14 bases spanning the gap.

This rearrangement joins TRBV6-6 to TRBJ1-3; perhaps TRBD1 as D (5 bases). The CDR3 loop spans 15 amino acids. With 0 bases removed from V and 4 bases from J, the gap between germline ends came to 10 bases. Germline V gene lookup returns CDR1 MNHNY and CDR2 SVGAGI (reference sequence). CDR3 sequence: CASSYSGARGNTIYF. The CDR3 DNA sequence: TGTGCCAGCAGTTACTCTGGGGCCAGGGGAAACACCATATATTTT.